The TCR beta chain described here comes from a study of cytomegalovirus exposure and HLA in healthy donors. Study-level background: In a later analysis, the roughly 120 validation repertoires were reported to have used the same platform as the 650 to 800 first-cohort repertoires.

The study's findings and limits: Confirmation was obtained in vitro that a few CMV-associated chains are specific for CMV antigens.

Assay: immunoSEQ multiplex PCR; the TCRdb copy retains only in-frame clones and omits some. In the table there are 150,000 to 200,000 clones, approximately 82% of which are singletons. A note on this clone: Its antigen is undetermined.

This CDR3 region has 13 residues. V dropped 6 bases and J dropped 5 bases, with 13 bases sitting between them. Germline CDR1 MNHNS, CDR2 SASEGT. The receptor was isolated from a woman between 25 and 40 years old in good health and CMV-seropositive. The chain links TRBV6-1 to TRBJ2-5; the D gene is possibly TRBD1 (6 bases). The sequenced material came from PBMCs. As DNA, the CDR3 is TGTGCCAGCAGGGTCAGGGGTGGGGAGACCCAGTACTTC. It specifies CASRVRGGETQYF.